The 23 T cell receptor beta chains below all came from one sample that was sequenced in a study of T cells after yellow fever vaccination. TCRdb reanalysed the 5' RACE reads using MiXCR and keeps one entry per CDR3 protein. This sample has some 160,000 distinct CDR3 sequences, with around 7% found just once. The sample here was CD4+ T cells sorted from PBMCs, taken roughly 5 days after the first yellow fever vaccination. These receptors all come from a man younger than 35 who received the YFV17D yellow fever vaccine.

This clonotype was counted ten times or more. J is TRBJ1-5 and V is TRBV20-1, with TRBD1 matching over 7 bases. The CDR3 runs to 15 residues. Germline-derived CDR1 and CDR2 are DFQATT and SNEGSKA (reference sequence). J was trimmed by 2 bases and V by 2 bases; bases with no gene match: 6. The CDR3 region has the DNA TGCAGTGCTAGACCAGGGGGGGGAGGCAATCAGCCCCAGCATTTT. It translates to CSARPGGGGNQPQHF.

The table lists this clonotype with a few counts. In DNA form, the CDR3 reads TGCAGTGCTAGTCGGCACCAAGTCGACAATGAGCAGTTCTTC. Encoded protein: CSASRHQVDNEQFF. The chain is built from TRBV20-1 and TRBJ2-1; no reliable D call. The CDR3 is 14 residues long. CDR1 is DFQATT, CDR2 SNEGSKA, per germline (reference sequence). Trimming took 3 bases from V and 5 from J, leaving 14 bases between them.

This clonotype has more than one count but fewer than ten. The gene calls are TRBV3-1 and TRBJ2-3; 9 bases match TRBD2. The CDR3 loop spans 15 amino acids. V lost 3 bases to trimming and J lost 5 bases; unmatched junction nucleotides: 6. Germline values: CDR1 LGHDT, CDR2 YNNKEL (reference sequence). Written as DNA, the CDR3 is TGTGCCAGCAGCCAGCTAGCGGGGACGGGAGATACGCAGTATTTT. Amino acids: CASSQLAGTGDTQYF.

The chain employs TRBV11-2 and TRBJ2-1; 8 bases agree with TRBD1. After removal of 1 base from V and 10 bases from J, the junction contained 3 bases not matched to a gene. Germline V CDR1 and CDR2: SGHAT, FQNNGV. The CDR3 is 13 residues long. CDR3 protein: CASSLGQGMEQFF. As DNA, the CDR3 is TGTGCCAGCAGCTTAGGACAGGGGATGGAGCAGTTCTTC.

Comments on this clonotype: This may come from a read error, since a much larger clone is one base off. V and J are TRBV28 and TRBJ1-1; 7 nucleotides line up with TRBD1. The CDR3 consists of 13 residues. Germline-derived CDR1 and CDR2 are MDHEN and SYDVKM. The CDR3: CDSSHRGNTEAFF. As DNA, the CDR3 is TGTGACAGCAGTCACAGGGGGAACACTGAAGCTTTCTTT.

This clonotype was counted at least ten times. The chain links TRBV5-1 to TRBJ2-7; TRBD2 matches at 10 bases. From germline, CDR1 is SGHRS and CDR2 YFSETQ. The CDR3 covers 16 residues. V shed 1 base and J 2 bases; nucleotides not matched to a gene: 6. CDR3 loop: CASSLTVAGGTYEQYF. Here the CDR3 DNA reads TGCGCCAGCAGCTTGACGGTAGCGGGGGGTACCTACGAGCAGTACTTC. The whole variable domain, filled in from reference TRBV5-1 and TRBJ2-7, reads KAGVTQTPRYLIKTRGQQVTLSCSPISGHRSVSWYQQTPGQGLQFLFEYFSETQRNKGNFPGRFSGRQFSNSRSEMNVSTLELGDSALYLCASSLTVAGGTYEQYFGPGTRLTVT.

This clonotype came up a few times. The gene calls are TRBV7-9 and TRBJ2-7; D possibly uses TRBD1 or TRBD2 (5 bases each). V gave up 3 bases and J gave up 5 bases, with 11 bases separating them. Germline CDR1 reads SEHNR; CDR2 reads FQNEAQ (reference sequence). The CDR3 runs 13 residues. The chain's CDR3 is CASSLGVLDEQYF. The CDR3 DNA reads as TGTGCCAGCAGCTTGGGGGTATTGGACGAGCAGTACTTC.

The chain couples TRBV20-1 to TRBJ2-3; D gene unclear. The germline V gene has CDR1 DFQATT and CDR2 SNEGSKA (reference sequence). The V and J ends lost 6 bases and 2 bases respectively, with 6 bases between them. The length of the CDR3 is 11 residues. CDR3 loop: CSASFTDTQYF. For the CDR3, the DNA is TGCAGTGCCAGTTTCACAGATACGCAGTATTTT.

CDR3: CASSGPSYNSPLHF. The CDR3, as DNA: TGTGCCAGCAGCGGGCCCTCATATAATTCACCCCTCCACTTT. The V gene is TRBV6-5, the J gene TRBJ1-6; unclear D gene. This CDR3 region has 14 residues. Germline CDR1 and CDR2: MNHEY and SVGAGI. V was trimmed by 6 bases and J by 4 bases, leaving 10 bases between them.

This clonotype occurred many times. The germline gene is not matched at one end of the junction; a read error may be the cause. The chain recombines TRBV7-7 with TRBJ1-6, with D perhaps matching TRBD1 (6 bases). The CDR3 has 15 amino acids. The germline gives CDR1 SSHAT, CDR2 FNYEAQ (reference sequence). CDR3 sequence (DNA): TGTGCTAGCAGCTTAGGGGGTCCCTCGAATTCACCCCTCCACTTT. Its protein is CASSLGGPSNSPLHF.

In its sample, this clonotype was seen many times. The CDR3 coding sequence is TGCGCCAGCAGCCAAGATTACAGCGGACAAGAGACCCAGTACTTC. Translation gives CASSQDYSGQETQYF. This sequence joins TRBV4-3 and TRBJ2-5; the D gene is possibly TRBD2 (5 bases). V dropped 0 bases and J dropped 2 bases, with 10 bases sitting between them. From germline, CDR1 is LGHNA and CDR2 YSLEER. The CDR3 is 15 residues long.

This clonotype has at least ten counts. V usage is TRBV3-1 and J usage is TRBJ2-3; D is unclear. CDR3 length equals 14 residues. With 1 base removed from V and 2 bases from J, the gap between germline ends came to 7 bases. Germline V gene sequence: CDR1 LGHDT, CDR2 YNNKEL (reference sequence). The CDR3 spells CASSQVGDTDTQYF. The CDR3 DNA is TGTGCCAGCAGCCAAGTGGGTGACACAGATACGCAGTATTTT.

As to this clonotype: One base away lies a much larger clone, so this may be a sequencing read error. CDR3 in DNA: TGTGCCACCAGTGATTTGCAGTTCGGGGGCCACGAGACCCAGTACTTC. It codes for CATSDLQFGGHETQYF. V gene TRBV24-1 combines with J gene TRBJ2-5; D may correspond to TRBD1 or TRBD2 (6 bases each). Germline CDR1 reads KGHDR; CDR2 reads SFDVKD. The length of the CDR3 is 16 residues. V was trimmed by 0 bases and J by 5 bases, leaving 15 bases between them.

In DNA form, the CDR3 reads TGCAGTGCTAGTCCGGCGGGGGGCCCCCAAGAGACCCAGTACTTC. Encoded protein: CSASPAGGPQETQYF. The gene calls are TRBV20-1 and TRBJ2-5, with 8 bases lining up with TRBD2. Germline V gene data show CDR1 as DFQATT and CDR2 as SNEGSKA (reference sequence). Losses at the gene ends were 3 bases for V and 1 base for J; bases not matched to a gene: 7. The CDR3 has 15 residues.

This clonotype was seen a handful of times. The J gene is TRBJ2-3, the V gene TRBV12-3 or TRBV12-4, with a tentative D call TRBD1 (6 bases). Trimming took 6 bases from V and 3 from J, leaving 13 bases between them. This CDR3 spans 14 amino acids. The CDR3 is CASSPLRGTDTQYF. The CDR3 nucleotides are TGTGCCAGCAGCCCCTTGAGGGGGACAGATACGCAGTATTTT.

This clonotype was seen more than once but under ten times. The chain has TRBV5-6 and TRBJ1-5; 8 nucleotides agree with TRBD1. The CDR3 spans 18 residues. Trimming removed 4 bases from V and 0 bases from J; junction bases left unmatched: 12. Germline V lookup: CDR1 SGHDT, CDR2 YYEEEE. The CDR3: CASSLTGATPYSNQPQHF. The DNA of the CDR3 is TGTGCCAGCAGCCTGACAGGGGCTACCCCATATAGCAATCAGCCCCAGCATTTT. The whole variable domain, remainder taken from reference TRBV5-6 and TRBJ1-5, is DAGVTQSPTHLIKTRGQQVTLRCSPKSGHDTVSWYQQALGQGPQFIFQYYEEEERQRGNFPDRFSGHQFPNYSSELNVNALLLGDSALYLCASSLTGATPYSNQPQHFGDGTRLSIL.

This clonotype came up many times. The V call is TRBV6-5, the J call TRBJ1-1; D is ambiguous. Germline CDR1 reads MNHEY; CDR2 reads SVGAGI. V was trimmed by 6 bases and J by 1 base, leaving 9 bases between them. This CDR3 spans 13 amino acids. The CDR3 spells CASSLMGNTEAFF. In DNA form, the CDR3 reads TGTGCCAGCAGCCTTATGGGGAACACTGAAGCTTTCTTT.

This clonotype was seen a single time. The junction departs from the called germline gene at one end, perhaps through a read error. The chain uses TRBV5-1 and TRBJ2-3, with 7 bases fitting TRBD2. CDR1 and CDR2 from the germline V gene are SGHRS and YFSETQ. This CDR3 region has 15 residues. The CDR3 reads CSSSLGGAPTDTQYF. CDR3 sequence (DNA): TGCTCCAGCAGCTTGGGAGGGGCCCCCACAGATACGCAGTATTTT.

This clonotype was counted at least ten times. J is TRBJ2-5 and V is TRBV20-1, with 7 bases aligning to TRBD1. The CDR3 length is 12 residues. Germline CDR1 DFQATT, CDR2 SNEGSKA (reference sequence). J was trimmed by 5 bases and V by 6 bases; bases with no gene match: 6. CDR3 sequence (DNA): TGCAGTGCAGCCGGGACAGATGAGACCCAGTACTTC. Its protein is CSAAGTDETQYF.

This clonotype was seen only a few times. This chain links TRBV5-1 with TRBJ2-6; a possible D gene is TRBD2 (5 bases). This CDR3 region has 15 residues. Germline values: CDR1 SGHRS, CDR2 YFSETQ. The V and J ends lost 0 bases and 2 bases respectively, with 6 bases between them. The CDR3 coding sequence is TGCGCCAGCAGCTTGGGGACTGCTGGGGCCAACGTCCTGACTTTC. Its translation: CASSLGTAGANVLTF.

Many counts were recorded for this clonotype. The chain has TRBV7-9 and TRBJ1-6, with TRBD1 as a possible D gene (5 bases). Looked up from germline, CDR1 is SEHNR and CDR2 is FQNEAQ (reference sequence). The CDR3 sequence is 15 residues long. The V end lost 3 bases, the J end lost 7 bases, and 13 bases lay between the germline ends. In nucleotides, the CDR3 is TGTGCCAGCAGCTTTGGAGGGGAGGGAAATTCACCCCTCCACTTT. It codes for CASSFGGEGNSPLHF. Full variable domain (outside the CDR3, taken from reference TRBV7-9 and TRBJ1-6): DTGVSQNPRHKITKRGQNVTFRCDPISEHNRLYWYRQTLGQGPEFLTYFQNEAQLEKSRLLSDRFSAERPKGSFSTLEIQRTEQGDSAMYLCASSFGGEGNSPLHFGNGTRLTVT.

The chain carries TRBV20-1 and TRBJ2-1, with 7 bases lining up with TRBD2. The CDR3 covers 12 residues. V was pared by 6 bases and J by 4 bases, with 3 bases of the junction left unmatched. In germline, CDR1 is DFQATT, CDR2 SNEGSKA (reference sequence). In nucleotides, the CDR3 is TGCAGTGCCCAGCGGGAATACAATGAGCAGTTCTTC. Encoded protein: CSAQREYNEQFF.

Many counts were recorded for this clonotype. The DNA of the CDR3 is TGTGCCACCAGCAGAGATCTGAGAAACACTGAAGCTTTCTTT. Its translation: CATSRDLRNTEAFF. The rearrangement uses TRBV15 and TRBJ1-1; D not certain. With 0 bases removed from V and 2 bases from J, the gap between germline ends came to 7 bases. This CDR3 is built from 14 residues. Per germline, CDR1 LNHNV and CDR2 YYDKDF (reference sequence).